The 11 T cell receptor beta chains presented below share a single source sample, sequenced in a study of OX40 agonist ivuxolimab in advanced cancers. Library prep was done by the immunoSEQ multiplex PCR assay. TCRdb re-hosts the immuneACCESS table, in-frame sequences only. Its copies lack some clones; in the studies checked, an unresolved V gene accounts for under half of them, and the cause for the rest is not known. The sample yields 90,000 to 100,000 clones; 90% to 96% were counted once. Jointly, the top ten make up just over 2% of the sample. Sequenced material: CD4+ or CD8+ T cells sorted from blood, taken in a trial of the OX40 agonist ivuxolimab. These receptors were taken from an adult with an advanced solid tumor such as melanoma, head and neck, liver or kidney cancer.

CDR3 protein: CASSLSGLPPYEQYF. CDR3 bases: TGTGCCAGCAGTTTATCGGGACTACCTCCCTACGAGCAGTACTTC. The V gene is TRBV27, the J gene TRBJ2-7; TRBD2 aligns across 7 bases. The germline V gene encodes CDR1 MNHEY and CDR2 SMNVEV (reference sequence). V lost 0 bases to trimming and J lost 2 bases; unmatched junction nucleotides: 4. CDR3 length: 15 amino acids.

The chain uses TRBV29-1 and TRBJ1-2; D remains unclear. The V gene's germline CDR1 is SQVTM and CDR2 ANQGSEA. The CDR3 sequence is 12 residues long. Trimming cost V 5 bases and J 2 bases, with 9 bases left between them. CDR3 coding DNA: TGCAGCGTTCTTGGAGGCAACTATGGCTACACCTTC. It encodes CSVLGGNYGYTF.

The chain carries TRBV4-2 and TRBJ2-4; D perhaps matches TRBD1 (5 bases). The CDR3 sequence is 18 residues long. The V gene lost 0 bases and the J gene lost 0 bases, with 15 bases spanning the gap. CDR1 is LGHNA, CDR2 YNFKEQ, per germline. The CDR3: CASSQEGQGILAKNIQYF. Written as DNA, the CDR3 is TGTGCCAGCAGCCAAGAAGGTCAGGGAATATTAGCCAAAAACATTCAGTACTTC.

This chain uses TRBV9 with TRBJ1-1, with D possibly being TRBD1 (6 bases). CDR1 is SGDLS and CDR2 is YYNGEE in the germline V gene. The CDR3 contains 15 residues. Trimming pared 4 bases from V and 2 bases from J, leaving 15 bases between. In nucleotides, the CDR3 is TGTGCCAGCAGCACAGGGTCGGGGGCAAACACTGAAGCTTTCTTT. Its translation: CASSTGSGANTEAFF.

V usage is TRBV7-9 and J usage is TRBJ1-2, with no clear D. V gave up 2 bases and J gave up 4 bases, with 14 bases separating them. Germline values: CDR1 SEHNR, CDR2 FQNEAQ (reference sequence). This CDR3 region has 15 residues. Here the CDR3 DNA reads TGTGCCAGCAGCTTAACCGATGGAAGGGTCTATGGCTACACCTTC. It translates to CASSLTDGRVYGYTF. The whole variable domain, filled in from reference TRBV7-9 and TRBJ1-2, reads DTGVSQNPRHKITKRGQNVTFRCDPISEHNRLYWYRQTLGQGPEFLTYFQNEAQLEKSRLLSDRFSAERPKGSFSTLEIQRTEQGDSAMYLCASSLTDGRVYGYTFGSGTRLTVV.

This clone was picked up one time. The chain employs TRBV5-1 and TRBJ1-1, with a possible D match to TRBD1 (5 bases). The CDR3 is 15 amino acids. Trimming stripped 4 bases from V and 0 bases from J, with 13 bases between. The germline CDR1 and CDR2 sequences are SGHRS and YFSETQ. In nucleotides, the CDR3 is TGCGCCAGCAGCCTCGAGGGACGACTGAACACTGAAGCTTTCTTT. This encodes CASSLEGRLNTEAFF.

The rearrangement links TRBV28 to TRBJ1-1; D ambiguous. V was shortened by 10 bases and J by 0 bases, with 12 bases between the two germline ends. The CDR3 length is 13 residues. Germline CDR1 reads MDHEN; CDR2 reads SYDVKM. The CDR3: CATKEVMNTEAFF. In DNA form, the CDR3 reads TGTGCCACAAAGGAGGTCATGAACACTGAAGCTTTCTTT.

CDR3 nucleotides: TGTGCCAGCAGTTGGGGGGGAGGGACCTACGAGCAGTACTTC. Translating gives CASSWGGGTYEQYF. V usage is TRBV6-1 and J usage is TRBJ2-5; 7 bases are a match to TRBD2. The better agreement between TRBJ2-7 and the DNA end casts doubt on the J call. This CDR3 is built from 14 residues. Germline-derived CDR1 and CDR2 are MNHNS and SASEGT.

The chain has TRBV2 and TRBJ2-7; 9 nucleotides line up with TRBD2. CDR3 size: 14 residues. Trimming cost V 10 bases and J 5 bases; bases outside gene matches: 12. Germline V lookup: CDR1 SNHLY, CDR2 FYNNEI. CDR3 coding DNA: TGTGCCACCAGGAGCGAGCGGGAGGCCGACGAGCAGTACTTC. It specifies CATRSEREADEQYF. The variable domain in full, completed from reference TRBV2 and TRBJ2-7, reads EPEVTQTPSHQVTQMGQEVILRCVPISNHLYFYWYRQILGQKVEFLVSFYNNEISEKSEIFDDQFSVERPDGSNFTLKIRSTKLEDSAMYFCATRSEREADEQYFGPGTRLTVT.

The chain joins TRBV19 to TRBJ2-5; possibly TRBD1 or TRBD2 for D (5 bases each). Gene TRBJ2-7 matches the end of the DNA better, so the J call may be wrong. The length of the CDR3 is 13 residues. Germline lookup yields CDR1 LNHDA and CDR2 SQIVND (reference sequence). In DNA, the CDR3 is TGTGCCAGTAGTTACGGGACCTCCTACGAGCAGTACTTC. Translating gives CASSYGTSYEQYF.

In its sample, this clone was seen once. The CDR3 here is CASSPGQSYGYTF. The CDR3 DNA reads as TGTGCCAGCAGCCCGGGACAAAGCTATGGCTACACCTTC. The V gene is TRBV27, the J gene TRBJ1-2; tentatively, D is TRBD1 (6 bases). The V gene's germline CDR1 is MNHEY and CDR2 SMNVEV (reference sequence). The germline V and J ends were trimmed by 6 bases and 4 bases, with 12 bases remaining between them. The CDR3 totals 13 residues.